This entry is about one T cell receptor beta chain. The trim removed 6 bases at V and 1 base at J, leaving 2 bases unmatched. Germline V gene sequence: CDR1 KGHSH, CDR2 LQKENI. The CDR3 loop spans 13 amino acids. The sample comes from a study of blood T cell repertoires in COVID-19. The table came from immunoSEQ multiplex PCR; TCRdb's copy has only in-frame clones and leaves some out. The table lists around 300,000 clones, over 75% of them singletons. This chain links TRBV18 with TRBJ2-5; 7 bases are a match to TRBD1. The receptor was derived from a woman in her twenties or thirties who had recovered from COVID-19. Sequencing input: PBMCs or T cells enriched from blood (not recorded which). CDR3 nucleotides: TGTGCCAGCTCTGGGACAGCCCAAGAGACCCAGTACTTC. It specifies CASSGTAQETQYF.